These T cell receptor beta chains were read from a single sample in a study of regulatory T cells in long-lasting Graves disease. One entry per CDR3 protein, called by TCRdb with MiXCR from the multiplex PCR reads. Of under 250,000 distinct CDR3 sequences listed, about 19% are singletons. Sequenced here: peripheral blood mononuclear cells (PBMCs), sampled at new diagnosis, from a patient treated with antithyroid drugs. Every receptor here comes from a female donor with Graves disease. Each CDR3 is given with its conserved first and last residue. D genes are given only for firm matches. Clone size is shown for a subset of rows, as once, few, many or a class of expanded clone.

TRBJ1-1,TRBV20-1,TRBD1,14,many,CSANGDSMNTEAFF,TGCAGTGCTAATGGGGACAGTATGAACACTGAAGCTTTCTTT
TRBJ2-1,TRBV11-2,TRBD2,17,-,CASSPGGGTSGVNEQFF,TGTGCCAGCAGCCCAGGGGGCGGGACTAGCGGGGTGAATGAGCAGTTCTTC
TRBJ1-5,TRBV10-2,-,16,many,CASSESGAGSNQPQHF,TGCGCCAGCAGTGAGTCCGGGGCCGGTAGCAATCAGCCCCAGCATTTT
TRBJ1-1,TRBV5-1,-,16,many,CASSLVSGQLNTEAFF,TGCGCCAGCAGCTTGGTGTCGGGTCAGCTGAACACTGAAGCTTTCTTT
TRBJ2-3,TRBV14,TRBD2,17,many,CASSQEYGTRGTDTQYF,TGTGCCAGCAGCCAAGAATATGGGACTAGGGGAACAGATACGCAGTATTTT
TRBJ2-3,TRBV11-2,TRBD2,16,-,CASSGTSGRAGDTQYF,TGTGCCAGCAGTGGGACTAGCGGGAGGGCCGGGGATACGCAGTATTTT
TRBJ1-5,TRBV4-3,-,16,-,CASSQDLLGGGAPQHF,TGCGCCAGCAGCCAGGACCTACTGGGTGGCGGTGCGCCCCAGCATTTT
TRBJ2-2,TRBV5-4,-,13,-,CASRPGFSGELFF,TGTGCCAGCAGGCCGGGGTTTTCCGGGGAGCTGTTTTTT
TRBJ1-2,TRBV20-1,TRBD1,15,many,CSATTLTGGVYGYTF,TGCAGTGCTACGACCTTGACAGGGGGCGTCTATGGCTACACCTTC
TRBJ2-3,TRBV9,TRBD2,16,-,CASSVGATSGTDTQYF,TGTGCCAGCAGCGTAGGTGCGACTAGCGGCACAGATACGCAGTATTTT